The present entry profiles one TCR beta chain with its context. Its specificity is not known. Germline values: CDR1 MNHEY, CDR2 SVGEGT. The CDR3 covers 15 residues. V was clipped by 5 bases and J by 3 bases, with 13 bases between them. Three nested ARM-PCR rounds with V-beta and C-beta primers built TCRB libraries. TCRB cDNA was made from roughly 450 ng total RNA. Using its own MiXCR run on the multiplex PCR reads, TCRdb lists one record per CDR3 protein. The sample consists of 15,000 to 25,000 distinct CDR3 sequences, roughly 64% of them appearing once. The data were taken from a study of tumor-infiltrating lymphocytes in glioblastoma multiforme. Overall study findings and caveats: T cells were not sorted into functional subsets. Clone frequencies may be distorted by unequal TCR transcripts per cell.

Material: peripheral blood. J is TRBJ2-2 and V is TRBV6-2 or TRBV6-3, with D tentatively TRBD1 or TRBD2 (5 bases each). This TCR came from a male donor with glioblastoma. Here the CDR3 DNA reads TGTGCCAGCAGTCCTGAGGGGCGGGACACCGGGGAGCTGTTTTTT. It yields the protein CASSPEGRDTGELFF.